A selection of T cell receptor beta chains follows, all from one sample in a study of T-cell memory formation after mild COVID-19. TCRdb redid the calling of the 5' RACE reads with MiXCR, one entry per CDR3 protein. The sample gives 180,000 or so distinct CDR3 sequences, approximately 16% of which show up once; approximately 2% is in the top ten. The sequenced material came from PBMCs or a T cell subset sorted from them (not recorded which). Receptors were obtained from an adult woman who had mild COVID-19 (a few samples of this study predate the infection). Cell type and time point are not known. The CDR3 runs from the conserved cysteine through the conserved F or W. A D gene is named only where the DNA matches it firmly. Size values are once, few and many counts, or a class for expanded clones, and some rows have none.

V,J,size,D,DNA,CDR3
TRBV3-1,TRBJ1-6,.,.,TGTGCCAGCAGCCAAGAAGGGGGTCGGGGTTCACCCCTCCACTTT,CASSQEGGRGSPLHF
TRBV4-3,TRBJ2-3,few,.,TGCGCCAGCAGCCAACACCTCCCAGATACGCAGTATTTT,CASSQHLPDTQYF
TRBV23-1,TRBJ2-1,few,.,TGCGCCAGCAGTCACCCGGGAACCTACAATGAGCAGTTCTTC,CASSHPGTYNEQFF
TRBV4-2,TRBJ2-5,.,TRBD2,TGTGCCAGCAGCCAAGGTGCCGGGACTAGCGGGGACCAAGAGACCCAGTACTTC,CASSQGAGTSGDQETQYF
TRBV7-9,TRBJ1-1,few,.,TGTGCCAGCAGCCCTTCGACAAGGCAGGCTTTCTTT,CASSPSTRQAFF
TRBV7-3,TRBJ2-5,many,TRBD1,TGTGCCAGCAGCCTCTTAACAGGGGTTGGAGAGACCCAGTACTTC,CASSLLTGVGETQYF
TRBV12-3/TRBV12-4,TRBJ1-5,.,TRBD1,TGTGCCAGCAGTCCCACAGGGGTAATTTCCAATCAGCCCCAGCATTTT,CASSPTGVISNQPQHF
TRBV6-5,TRBJ1-4,.,.,TGTGCCAGCAGTACAGGGCTGGGTGAAAAACTGTTTTTT,CASSTGLGEKLFF
TRBV2,TRBJ1-2,few,TRBD1,TGTGCCGGCCGGCGGACAGGACCAGGCTACACCTTC,CAGRRTGPGYTF
TRBV5-1,TRBJ1-5,.,.,TGCGCCAGCAGTCCAGGTTTGCATAGCAATCAGCCCCAGCATTTT,CASSPGLHSNQPQHF
TRBV6-5,TRBJ2-5,many,.,TGTGCCAGCAGGAAACAGGGCCAAGAGACCCAGTACTTC,CASRKQGQETQYF
TRBV9,TRBJ2-5,.,.,TGTGCCAGCAGCTCTGTTAGCGATTTGCTGGAGACCCAGTACTTC,CASSSVSDLLETQYF
TRBV9,TRBJ2-5,few,TRBD2,TGTGCCAGCGGCGCTAGCGGGTCGCGGGTAGAGACCCAGTACTTC,CASGASGSRVETQYF
TRBV7-9,TRBJ2-3,.,TRBD1,TGTGCCAGCAGCTATATCAAAGGGACAGGGTACACAGATACGCAGTATTTT,CASSYIKGTGYTDTQYF
TRBV9,TRBJ2-3,.,.,TGTGCCAGCAGCGGGGGACAACCCAGCACAGATACGCAGTATTTT,CASSGGQPSTDTQYF
TRBV25-1,TRBJ1-6,.,TRBD1,TGTGCCAGCAGAGGGACAGGGGATAATTCACCCCTCCACTTT,CASRGTGDNSPLHF
TRBV3-1,TRBJ2-7,.,.,TGTGCCAGCAGCCATCGAGCCTACGAGCAGTACTTC,CASSHRAYEQYF
TRBV24-1,TRBJ2-7,many,.,TGTGCCACCAGTGATTTATACAGGGACGAGCAGTACTTC,CATSDLYRDEQYF
TRBV5-6,TRBJ2-1,few,TRBD2,TGTGCCAGCAGGCCGTTTCTAGCGGGGGGGTACAATGAGCAGTTCTTC,CASRPFLAGGYNEQFF
TRBV2,TRBJ2-7,few,.,TGTGCCAGCGCCTGGGGGCAGCAGAGCTCCTACGAGCAGTACTTC,CASAWGQQSSYEQYF
TRBV5-1,TRBJ1-2,few,.,TGCGCCAGCAGCTTCCATACAGGGAGTGGTGGCTACACCTTC,CASSFHTGSGGYTF
TRBV5-1,TRBJ2-3,few,TRBD1,TGCGCCAGCAGCTTGATGGCGACCCCGGGGAATCCGAGGGGGCATACACAGTATTTT,CASSLMATPGNPRGHTQYF
TRBV3-1,TRBJ1-2,few,.,TGTGCCAGCAGCCAGATGAGGTGGGGGGCGGGAGGCTACACCTTC,CASSQMRWGAGGYTF
TRBV24-1,TRBJ2-1,.,.,TGTGCCACCAGTGGGACTTGGGGGGCGGGTAGGAATGAGCAGTTCTTC,CATSGTWGAGRNEQFF
TRBV5-1,TRBJ1-2,.,.,TGCGCCAGCAGCTTTTTGGACGGCTATGGCTACACCTTC,CASSFLDGYGYTF
TRBV19,TRBJ2-1,few,TRBD2,TGTGCCAGTAGTATAGGACTAGCGGAGTACAATGAGCAGTTCTTC,CASSIGLAEYNEQFF
TRBV7-3,TRBJ1-1,few,.,TGTGCCAGCAGCCCTTCCACGGCGGCAGGAGAAGCTTTCTTT,CASSPSTAAGEAFF
TRBV5-1,TRBJ2-7,few,.,TGCGCCAGCAGCTTGACACAGGACTACGAGCAGTACTTC,CASSLTQDYEQYF
TRBV5-1,TRBJ2-1,many,.,TGCGCCAGCAGCGTCGCTGATGCCTCCTACAATGAGCAGTTCTTC,CASSVADASYNEQFF
TRBV3-1,TRBJ2-3,few,.,TGTGCCAGCAGCCAGGGAGGTACGCAGTATTTT,CASSQGGTQYF
TRBV23-1,TRBJ2-7,.,.,TGCGCCAGCAGTGGGGTGGAGCAGTACTTC,CASSGVEQYF
TRBV9,TRBJ2-3,few,.,TGTGCCAGCAGCGTAGTGTTTTCGGCAGATACGCAGTATTTT,CASSVVFSADTQYF